The clone carrying this T cell receptor (beta chain) was seen just once. Its target is not known. TCRdb's copy holds only in-frame clones and misses some; the assay was immunoSEQ multiplex PCR. The table lists roughly 120,000 clones, about 89% of them singletons. This entry belongs to a study of T cell responses to AZD1222 COVID-19 vaccine. Study-level results: Elevations in Spike-specific TCR breadth and depth followed administration of two AZD1222 doses. The CD4 TCRs associated with vaccination extended across spike and predominated at 160-218 and 743-854. Unmutated regions of variants are reportedly targeted by nearly half of spike-specific TCRs.

V trimming: 7 bases; J trimming: 6 bases; junction bases outside the gene matches: 8. The germline CDR1 and CDR2 sequences are KGHDR and SFDVKD. This CDR3 is built from 15 residues. Sequenced material: peripheral blood, taken 28 days after the second AZD1222 dose. This sequence joins TRBV24-1 and TRBJ1-4; 9 positions match TRBD1. The receptor was isolated from an adult who received the AZD1222 COVID-19 vaccine. CDR3 DNA sequence: TGTGCCACCAGCAACACAGGGGGCGCGGATGAAAAACTGTTTTTT. Residues: CATSNTGGADEKLFF.